Following are 4 T cell receptor beta chains from one sample sequenced in a study of shared clonotypes between healthy human individuals. The method was immunoSEQ multiplex PCR; TCRdb's version includes in-frame clones alone and lacks a portion of them. The repertoire includes just over 2,000,000 clones, roughly 96% of them detected once, and about 0.13% sits in the top ten. What was sequenced was naive CD4+ T cells sorted from blood. Subset noted: CD45RA+ positively selected. The receptors shown here come from a man between 18 and 35 years old in good health.

This clone was detected only a few times. The chain has TRBV6-5 and TRBJ1-1; D is perhaps TRBD1 (5 bases). Trimming took off 7 bases at V and 10 bases at J, with 16 bases between the two ends. Germline assignment: CDR1 MNHEY and CDR2 SVGAGI. CDR3 length equals 12 residues. The CDR3 region is CASTQQEIAAFF. Here the CDR3 DNA reads TGTGCCAGCACCCAACAGGAAATTGCAGCTTTCTTT.

A word on this clone: A junction end diverges from the germline sequence, so it may reflect a read error. The chain couples TRBV6-5 to TRBJ1-3, with D unclear. The CDR3 is 14 amino acids. The germline V gene encodes CDR1 MNHEY and CDR2 SVGAGI. DNA for the CDR3: TGTGCCAGCAGTCACTCGCCGTATGGGGACACCATATATTTT. This encodes CASSHSPYGDTIYF.

The chain combines TRBV7-2 with TRBJ1-1; TRBD1 matches 10 bases. There are 14 residues in the CDR3. J was trimmed by 5 bases and V by 5 bases; bases with no gene match: 5. The germline V gene encodes CDR1 SGHTA and CDR2 FQGNSA. This CDR3 is CASSPWDRGTEAFF. CDR3 DNA sequence: TGTGCCAGCAGCCCTTGGGACAGGGGAACTGAAGCTTTCTTT.

The chain uses TRBV4-3 and TRBJ2-3, with D hard to call. The CDR3 is 15 amino acids. The germline V and J ends were trimmed by 4 bases and 0 bases, with 11 bases remaining between them. Germline CDR1 reads LGHNA; CDR2 reads YSLEER. CDR3 DNA: TGCGCCAGCAGCCCAGAGCGCGGTAGCACAGATACGCAGTATTTT. Its translation: CASSPERGSTDTQYF.